Listed below are T cell receptor beta chains from one sample, sequenced in a study of cytomegalovirus exposure and HLA in healthy donors. Assay used: immunoSEQ multiplex PCR; TCRdb lists only in-frame clones, some missing. The sample holds over 130,000 clones, approximately 82% seen once. The sequenced sample consisted of PBMCs. The receptors derive from a man under 40 in good health and CMV-seropositive. Both conserved end residues are part of each CDR3. Each record gives: CDR3 DNA, CDR3 protein, D gene, J gene, clone size, V gene. A D gene is named only where the DNA matches it firmly. Rows give clone size only sometimes, using once, few, many, or a class for an expanded clone.

cdr3_nt: TGTGCCAGCAGCCAAGGCGGCGATGAGCAGTTCTTC; cdr3_aa: CASSQGGDEQFF; d_call: -; j_call: TRBJ2-1; clone_size: -; v_call: TRBV14
cdr3_nt: TGTGCCAGCAAAACCAGCAGGCCGACAGATACGCAGTATTTT; cdr3_aa: CASKTSRPTDTQYF; d_call: -; j_call: TRBJ2-3; clone_size: once; v_call: TRBV28
cdr3_nt: TGTGCCAGCAGCGTAGCTTTTCCAGGATGGGCCGGGGAGCTGTTTTTT; cdr3_aa: CASSVAFPGWAGELFF; d_call: -; j_call: TRBJ2-2; clone_size: -; v_call: TRBV9
cdr3_nt: TGCGCCACGAGGGACAGGGCTGGAAACACCATATATTTT; cdr3_aa: CATRDRAGNTIYF; d_call: TRBD1; j_call: TRBJ1-3; clone_size: -; v_call: TRBV10-2
cdr3_nt: TGTGCCAGCAGCCTAACCGGGGGGGCTGGTAGCTACGAGCAGTACTTC; cdr3_aa: CASSLTGGAGSYEQYF; d_call: TRBD2; j_call: TRBJ2-7; clone_size: -; v_call: TRBV7-9
cdr3_nt: TGTGCCAGCTCCGATGCGGTGACGATAAATGAAAAACTGTTTTTT; cdr3_aa: CASSDAVTINEKLFF; d_call: -; j_call: TRBJ1-4; clone_size: once; v_call: TRBV28
cdr3_nt: TGCGCCAGCAGCCTGAGAGGGGACAGGGAAGAGACCCAGTACTTC; cdr3_aa: CASSLRGDREETQYF; d_call: TRBD1; j_call: TRBJ2-5; clone_size: -; v_call: TRBV5-1
cdr3_nt: TGTGCCAGCAGCTTACAGGGTCATAATTCACCCCTCCACTTT; cdr3_aa: CASSLQGHNSPLHF; d_call: -; j_call: TRBJ1-6; clone_size: -; v_call: TRBV7-8
cdr3_nt: TGTGCCAGCAGCTTAAGTCCCAGGGGGCGCAATGAGCAGTTCTTC; cdr3_aa: CASSLSPRGRNEQFF; d_call: TRBD1; j_call: TRBJ2-1; clone_size: -; v_call: TRBV7-9
cdr3_nt: TGTGCCAGCAGTTTTGCAGGGGCCCGCAATCAGCCCCAGCATTTT; cdr3_aa: CASSFAGARNQPQHF; d_call: -; j_call: TRBJ1-5; clone_size: -; v_call: TRBV28
cdr3_nt: TGTGCCAGCAGCAAAGGGGGAGGCAATCAGCCCCAGCATTTT; cdr3_aa: CASSKGGGNQPQHF; d_call: -; j_call: TRBJ1-5; clone_size: -; v_call: TRBV5-4
cdr3_nt: TGTGCCAGCAGTGGCCCCGCGTCGGGAAACACCATATATTTT; cdr3_aa: CASSGPASGNTIYF; d_call: -; j_call: TRBJ1-3; clone_size: -; v_call: TRBV2
cdr3_nt: TGTGCCAGCAGTTACTTGGGACTAGCGGGGAACAATGAGCAGTTCTTC; cdr3_aa: CASSYLGLAGNNEQFF; d_call: TRBD2; j_call: TRBJ2-1; clone_size: -; v_call: TRBV6-6
cdr3_nt: TGTGCCAGCAGTGTTGTGCGGGGTCCCTACAATGAGCAGTTCTTC; cdr3_aa: CASSVVRGPYNEQFF; d_call: -; j_call: TRBJ2-1; clone_size: -; v_call: TRBV6-4
cdr3_nt: TGTGCCTGGAGCGAGGACAGCTTATCACCCCTCCACTTT; cdr3_aa: CAWSEDSLSPLHF; d_call: -; j_call: TRBJ1-6; clone_size: -; v_call: TRBV30
cdr3_nt: TGCAGCGTTGTAACAGATACGCAGTATTTT; cdr3_aa: CSVVTDTQYF; d_call: -; j_call: TRBJ2-3; clone_size: -; v_call: TRBV29-1
cdr3_nt: TGTGCCACTGACGGGACTAGCGGGTCAGGGGAGACCCAGTACTTC; cdr3_aa: CATDGTSGSGETQYF; d_call: TRBD2; j_call: TRBJ2-5; clone_size: -; v_call: TRBV15
cdr3_nt: TGTGCCAGCAGGGACCAGGGTGGTGTGTACATTCAGTACTTC; cdr3_aa: CASRDQGGVYIQYF; d_call: -; j_call: TRBJ2-4; clone_size: -; v_call: TRBV2
cdr3_nt: TGTGCCAGCAGCTTGGGGTTACTAGCGGGGCTCATTTACTACAATGAGCAGTTCTTC; cdr3_aa: CASSLGLLAGLIYYNEQFF; d_call: TRBD2; j_call: TRBJ2-1; clone_size: -; v_call: TRBV5-6
cdr3_nt: TGTGCCAGCAGCTTAGAAATTGGCCTTTCCTCCTACAATGAGCAGTTCTTC; cdr3_aa: CASSLEIGLSSYNEQFF; d_call: -; j_call: TRBJ2-1; clone_size: -; v_call: TRBV7-2
cdr3_nt: TGTGCCAGCAGTCAACAAGAGGCGACCCAGTACTTC; cdr3_aa: CASSQQEATQYF; d_call: -; j_call: TRBJ2-5; clone_size: -; v_call: TRBV2
cdr3_nt: TGTGCCAGCAGCCTCTTGGCCATTCTCTCACACAATGAGCAGTTCTTC; cdr3_aa: CASSLLAILSHNEQFF; d_call: -; j_call: TRBJ2-1; clone_size: -; v_call: TRBV28
cdr3_nt: TGTGCCAGCAGCTTGGGGGAGACCGACAGGGCCAAAGATACGCAGTATTTT; cdr3_aa: CASSLGETDRAKDTQYF; d_call: TRBD1; j_call: TRBJ2-3; clone_size: -; v_call: TRBV7-9
cdr3_nt: TGTTCCAGCAGCCTAGGAAGCGGGGGATACAATGAGCAGTTCTTC; cdr3_aa: CSSSLGSGGYNEQFF; d_call: TRBD2; j_call: TRBJ2-1; clone_size: -; v_call: TRBV7-9
cdr3_nt: TGCGCCAGCAGTTACAGTGCTGAGCAGTTCTTC; cdr3_aa: CASSYSAEQFF; d_call: -; j_call: TRBJ2-1; clone_size: -; v_call: TRBV10-2
cdr3_nt: TGCGCCAGCAGTCTCAGCGGGGGGGCGCGAGAGACCCAGTACTTC; cdr3_aa: CASSLSGGARETQYF; d_call: TRBD2; j_call: TRBJ2-5; clone_size: -; v_call: TRBV4-1
cdr3_nt: TGTGCCAGCAGTGAATCAACGGGACTAGGATGGTATGAGCAGTTCTTC; cdr3_aa: CASSESTGLGWYEQFF; d_call: TRBD2; j_call: TRBJ2-1; clone_size: -; v_call: TRBV2
cdr3_nt: TGTGCCAGCAGCACAGCTTCGAACACCGGGGAGCTGTTTTTT; cdr3_aa: CASSTASNTGELFF; d_call: -; j_call: TRBJ2-2; clone_size: once; v_call: TRBV5-4
cdr3_nt: TGTGCCAGCAGCACCCGGGACAGGCGTTACGAGCAGTACTTC; cdr3_aa: CASSTRDRRYEQYF; d_call: TRBD1; j_call: TRBJ2-7; clone_size: -; v_call: TRBV7-9
cdr3_nt: TGTGCCAGCCGCCCACATGGTTCCTACGAGCAGTACTTC; cdr3_aa: CASRPHGSYEQYF; d_call: -; j_call: TRBJ2-7; clone_size: -; v_call: TRBV28
cdr3_nt: TGCGCCAGCAGCCCCCAAGGGGCTGAGCAGTTCTTC; cdr3_aa: CASSPQGAEQFF; d_call: -; j_call: TRBJ2-1; clone_size: -; v_call: TRBV4-1
cdr3_nt: TGTGCCAGCAGGCCAGGGGGTCGCGTAGAATCACCCCTCCACTTT; cdr3_aa: CASRPGGRVESPLHF; d_call: TRBD1; j_call: TRBJ1-6; clone_size: -; v_call: TRBV6-5
cdr3_nt: TGTGCCTCCAAGGGACTAGCGGAGAACACCGGGGAGCTGTTTTTT; cdr3_aa: CASKGLAENTGELFF; d_call: TRBD2; j_call: TRBJ2-2; clone_size: -; v_call: TRBV10-3
cdr3_nt: TGCGCCAGCAGCCAACCTAGGACACGCTCTGGAGCCCTCCACTTT; cdr3_aa: CASSQPRTRSGALHF; d_call: -; j_call: TRBJ1-6; clone_size: -; v_call: TRBV4-1
cdr3_nt: TGTGCCAGCAGCGTAGGTGACACCAGTACCGAGCAGTACTTC; cdr3_aa: CASSVGDTSTEQYF; d_call: -; j_call: TRBJ2-7; clone_size: -; v_call: TRBV9
cdr3_nt: TGTGCCAGTAGTGAGGAGGGGATCCTTCAGCCCCAGCATTTT; cdr3_aa: CASSEEGILQPQHF; d_call: -; j_call: TRBJ1-5; clone_size: -; v_call: TRBV19
cdr3_nt: TGTGCCAGCAGCTTAAGGCTAGCGGGAGATACGCAGTATTTT; cdr3_aa: CASSLRLAGDTQYF; d_call: TRBD2; j_call: TRBJ2-3; clone_size: -; v_call: TRBV7-2
cdr3_nt: TGTGCCAGCAGTTTAAGGGGGACCTGGTTACTTAGCAATCAGCCCCAGCATTTT; cdr3_aa: CASSLRGTWLLSNQPQHF; d_call: -; j_call: TRBJ1-5; clone_size: -; v_call: TRBV28
cdr3_nt: TGTGCCAGCAGCCCGGAGGGGCAGCCGAACACTGAAGCTTTCTTT; cdr3_aa: CASSPEGQPNTEAFF; d_call: -; j_call: TRBJ1-1; clone_size: once; v_call: TRBV7-9
cdr3_nt: TGTGCCAGCAGTTCCCGACAGGGGAACGCTGGAAACACCATATATTTT; cdr3_aa: CASSSRQGNAGNTIYF; d_call: TRBD1; j_call: TRBJ1-3; clone_size: -; v_call: TRBV11-2
cdr3_nt: TGTGCCAGCAGCTTAGATAGCGGGAGAGGTGAGCAGTACTTC; cdr3_aa: CASSLDSGRGEQYF; d_call: TRBD2; j_call: TRBJ2-7; clone_size: once; v_call: TRBV7-2
cdr3_nt: TGTGCCAGCAGTAGGAGGACTAGCGGGAGACAAGAGACCCAGTACTTC; cdr3_aa: CASSRRTSGRQETQYF; d_call: TRBD2; j_call: TRBJ2-5; clone_size: -; v_call: TRBV5-4
cdr3_nt: TGTGCCAGCAGCCCGACTAGCGGGGTTGCAGAGACCCAGTACTTC; cdr3_aa: CASSPTSGVAETQYF; d_call: TRBD2; j_call: TRBJ2-5; clone_size: -; v_call: TRBV7-2
cdr3_nt: TGTGCCAGCATCCAGGCCGAGGGAAACACTGAAGCTTTCTTT; cdr3_aa: CASIQAEGNTEAFF; d_call: -; j_call: TRBJ1-1; clone_size: few; v_call: TRBV2
cdr3_nt: TGTGCCAGCAGCGGGGACAGGGGGCGCAACTATGGCTACACCTTC; cdr3_aa: CASSGDRGRNYGYTF; d_call: TRBD1; j_call: TRBJ1-2; clone_size: -; v_call: TRBV5-8
cdr3_nt: TGTGCCAGCAGCAGGTCAGGGGTCTCGAACACTGAAGCTTTCTTT; cdr3_aa: CASSRSGVSNTEAFF; d_call: -; j_call: TRBJ1-1; clone_size: few; v_call: TRBV5-4
cdr3_nt: TGCGCCAGCAGTCCTAGATCAGATACGCAGTATTTT; cdr3_aa: CASSPRSDTQYF; d_call: -; j_call: TRBJ2-3; clone_size: -; v_call: TRBV5-1
cdr3_nt: TGTGCCAGCAGTTTTAAGGCAGCGGGAGGGGGAGACAAAAACATTCAGTACTTC; cdr3_aa: CASSFKAAGGGDKNIQYF; d_call: TRBD2; j_call: TRBJ2-4; clone_size: -; v_call: TRBV28
cdr3_nt: TGTGCCAGCACCCACCTAGCTGACTTCTATGGCTACACCTTC; cdr3_aa: CASTHLADFYGYTF; d_call: -; j_call: TRBJ1-2; clone_size: -; v_call: TRBV2
cdr3_nt: TGTGCCAGCAGCCCCAACCCCTGGACTAGCGGGAGTGTTCGGTGGCAGTACTTC; cdr3_aa: CASSPNPWTSGSVRWQYF; d_call: TRBD2; j_call: TRBJ2-5; clone_size: -; v_call: TRBV7-9
cdr3_nt: TGTGCCAGCTCTCCTTCACAGGGGGCGCCTGGAATTGAAGCTTTCTTT; cdr3_aa: CASSPSQGAPGIEAFF; d_call: TRBD1; j_call: TRBJ1-1; clone_size: once; v_call: TRBV18
cdr3_nt: TGCGCCAGCAGCAACCAGGGGGCAGGCACAGATACGCAGTATTTT; cdr3_aa: CASSNQGAGTDTQYF; d_call: TRBD1; j_call: TRBJ2-3; clone_size: -; v_call: TRBV5-1
cdr3_nt: TGTGCCAGCAGTTTATTCCCGCGGGGAGATACGCAGTATTTT; cdr3_aa: CASSLFPRGDTQYF; d_call: -; j_call: TRBJ2-3; clone_size: once; v_call: TRBV27
cdr3_nt: TGTGCCAGTCTACAAAGCGGGGGGTCCTACAATGAGCAGTTCTTC; cdr3_aa: CASLQSGGSYNEQFF; d_call: TRBD2; j_call: TRBJ2-1; clone_size: -; v_call: TRBV19
cdr3_nt: TGTGCCATCATGACTAGTGCGGATGAGCAGTTCTTC; cdr3_aa: CAIMTSADEQFF; d_call: -; j_call: TRBJ2-1; clone_size: -; v_call: TRBV10-3
cdr3_nt: TGCGCCAGCAGCCGAGGAGAAGGTCTCCTGACTTTC; cdr3_aa: CASSRGEGLLTF; d_call: -; j_call: TRBJ2-6; clone_size: -; v_call: TRBV5-1
cdr3_nt: TGTGCCAGCAGACAGCGGGGGGGATCAGATACGCAGTATTTT; cdr3_aa: CASRQRGGSDTQYF; d_call: TRBD2; j_call: TRBJ2-3; clone_size: few; v_call: TRBV6-1
cdr3_nt: TGTGCCAGCAGCCAAGGGACTAGCGGGAGAAGAACCGGGGAGCTGTTTTTT; cdr3_aa: CASSQGTSGRRTGELFF; d_call: TRBD2; j_call: TRBJ2-2; clone_size: -; v_call: TRBV14
cdr3_nt: TGTGCCAACCAACCAAGGGGGCATGAAAAACTGTTTTTT; cdr3_aa: CANQPRGHEKLFF; d_call: TRBD1; j_call: TRBJ1-4; clone_size: -; v_call: TRBV28
cdr3_nt: TGTGCCAGCAGCCCGACAGGGGGTGAGCACAATGAGCAGTTCTTC; cdr3_aa: CASSPTGGEHNEQFF; d_call: TRBD1; j_call: TRBJ2-1; clone_size: -; v_call: TRBV7-9